The sequence of this T cell receptor beta chain was determined in a study of CD4 T cells in relation to SARS-CoV-2 and coronaviruses. On this clone itself: Its antigen is currently unknown.

Before the COVID-19 pandemic, during about 2011-2019, CD4+ T cells were taken from unexposed donors. After approximately ten days of culture, CD4+ T cells were isolated. Germline loops: CDR1 SGHVS, CDR2 FQNEAQ. Deletions cut 3 bases from V and 8 bases from J, with 10 bases between. CDR3 length: 12 amino acids. Clones were sequenced by immunoSEQ multiplex PCR, and TCRdb holds only the in-frame ones, with some missing. The sample shows 25,000 or so clones, around 73% of them seen only once. Sequenced: CD4+ T cells from PBMCs, cultured in vitro. This chain links TRBV7-8 with TRBJ1-2; D is uncertain. This sequence originates from a human donor in good health. The DNA of the CDR3 is TGTGCCAGCAGCTTTGGGGAGGAAGGCTACACCTTC. The encoded protein is CASSFGEEGYTF. The complete variable domain, with remaining parts taken from reference TRBV7-8 and TRBJ1-2, reads GAGVSQSPRYKVAKRGQDVALRCDPISGHVSLFWYQQALGQGPEFLTYFQNEAQLDKSGLPSDRFFAERPEGSVSTLKIQRTQQEDSAVYLCASSFGEEGYTFGSGTRLTVV.